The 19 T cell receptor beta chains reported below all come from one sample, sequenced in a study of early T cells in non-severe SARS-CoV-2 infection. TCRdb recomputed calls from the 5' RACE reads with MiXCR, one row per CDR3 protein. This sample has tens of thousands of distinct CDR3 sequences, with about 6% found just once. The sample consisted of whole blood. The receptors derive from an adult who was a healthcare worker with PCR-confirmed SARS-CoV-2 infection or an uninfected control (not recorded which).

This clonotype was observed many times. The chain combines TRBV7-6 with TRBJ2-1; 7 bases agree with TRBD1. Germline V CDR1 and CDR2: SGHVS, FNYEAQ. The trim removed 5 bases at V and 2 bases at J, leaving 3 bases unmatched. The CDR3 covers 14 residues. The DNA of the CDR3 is TGTGCCAGCAGCAGGGACAGTACCTACAATGAGCAGTTCTTC. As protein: CASSRDSTYNEQFF.

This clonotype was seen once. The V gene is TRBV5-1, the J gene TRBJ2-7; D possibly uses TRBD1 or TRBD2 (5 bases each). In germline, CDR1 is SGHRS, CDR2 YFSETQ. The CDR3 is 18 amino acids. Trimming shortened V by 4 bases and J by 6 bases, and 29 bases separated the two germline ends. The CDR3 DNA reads TGCGCCAGCAGCCCACACCACTCCGGACGGGGCCCGTTAGGCGAGCAGTACTTC. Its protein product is CASSPHHSGRGPLGEQYF.

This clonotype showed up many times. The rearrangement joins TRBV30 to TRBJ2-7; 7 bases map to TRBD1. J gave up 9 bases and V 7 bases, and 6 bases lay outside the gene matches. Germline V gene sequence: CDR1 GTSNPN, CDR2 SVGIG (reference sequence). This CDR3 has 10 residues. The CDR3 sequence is CALQQGWQYF. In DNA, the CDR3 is TGTGCCTTGCAACAGGGGTGGCAGTACTTC.

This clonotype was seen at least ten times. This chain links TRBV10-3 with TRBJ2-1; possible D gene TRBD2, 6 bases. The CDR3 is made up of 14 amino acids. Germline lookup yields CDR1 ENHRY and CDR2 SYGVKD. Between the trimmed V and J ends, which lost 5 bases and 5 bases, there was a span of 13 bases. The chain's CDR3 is CAISWRDQNNEQFF. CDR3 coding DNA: TGTGCCATCAGTTGGCGGGACCAAAACAATGAGCAGTTCTTC.

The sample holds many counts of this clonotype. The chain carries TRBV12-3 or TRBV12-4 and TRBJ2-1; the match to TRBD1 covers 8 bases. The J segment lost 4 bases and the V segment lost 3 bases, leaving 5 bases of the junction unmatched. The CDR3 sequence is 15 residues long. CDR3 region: CASSLVGDRYNEQFF. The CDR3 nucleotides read TGTGCCAGCAGTTTGGTAGGGGACAGGTACAATGAGCAGTTCTTC.

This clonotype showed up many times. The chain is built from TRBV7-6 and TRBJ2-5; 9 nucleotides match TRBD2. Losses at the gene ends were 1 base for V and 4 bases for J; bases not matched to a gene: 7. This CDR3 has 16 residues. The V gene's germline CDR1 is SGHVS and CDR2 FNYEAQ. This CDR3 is CASSLVAGGPPETQYF. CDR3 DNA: TGTGCCAGCAGCTTAGTGGCGGGAGGGCCTCCAGAGACCCAGTACTTC.

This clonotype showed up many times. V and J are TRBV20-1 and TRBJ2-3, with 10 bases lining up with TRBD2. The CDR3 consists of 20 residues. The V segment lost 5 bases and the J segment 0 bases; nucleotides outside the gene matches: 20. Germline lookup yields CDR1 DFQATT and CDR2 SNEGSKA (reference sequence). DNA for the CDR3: TGCAGTGCTTCTACCTGGGCTAGCGGGAGTTGGGGGAAGAGCACAGATACGCAGTATTTT. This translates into CSASTWASGSWGKSTDTQYF.

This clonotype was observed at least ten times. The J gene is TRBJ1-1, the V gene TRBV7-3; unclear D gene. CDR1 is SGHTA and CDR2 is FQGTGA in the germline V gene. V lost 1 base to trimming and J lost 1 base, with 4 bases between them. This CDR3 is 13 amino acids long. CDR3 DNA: TGTGCCAGCAGCTTAAACCAGAACACTGAAGCTTTCTTT. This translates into CASSLNQNTEAFF.

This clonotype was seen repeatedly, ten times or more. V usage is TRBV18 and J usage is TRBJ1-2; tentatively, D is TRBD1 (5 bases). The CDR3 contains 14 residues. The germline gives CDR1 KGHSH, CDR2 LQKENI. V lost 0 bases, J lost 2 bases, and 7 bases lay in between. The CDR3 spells CASSPPAGNYGYTF. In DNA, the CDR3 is TGTGCCAGCTCACCACCGGCAGGGAACTATGGCTACACCTTC. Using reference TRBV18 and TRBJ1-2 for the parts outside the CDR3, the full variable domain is NAGVMQNPRHLVRRRGQEARLRCSPMKGHSHVYWYRQLPEEGLKFMVYLQKENIIDESGMPKERFSAEFPKEGPSILRIQQVVRGDSAAYFCASSPPAGNYGYTFGSGTRLTVV.

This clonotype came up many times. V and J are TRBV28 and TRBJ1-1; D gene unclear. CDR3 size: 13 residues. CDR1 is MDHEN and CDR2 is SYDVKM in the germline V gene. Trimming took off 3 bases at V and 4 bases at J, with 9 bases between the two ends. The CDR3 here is CASSFIGFTEAFF. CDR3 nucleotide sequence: TGTGCCAGCAGTTTCATAGGATTCACTGAAGCTTTCTTT.

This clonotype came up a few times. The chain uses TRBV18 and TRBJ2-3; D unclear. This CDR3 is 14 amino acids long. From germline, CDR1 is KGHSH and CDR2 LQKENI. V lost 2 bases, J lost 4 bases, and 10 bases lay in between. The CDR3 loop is CASSPVLPPDTQYF. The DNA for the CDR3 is TGTGCCAGCTCACCAGTATTGCCGCCAGATACGCAGTATTTT.

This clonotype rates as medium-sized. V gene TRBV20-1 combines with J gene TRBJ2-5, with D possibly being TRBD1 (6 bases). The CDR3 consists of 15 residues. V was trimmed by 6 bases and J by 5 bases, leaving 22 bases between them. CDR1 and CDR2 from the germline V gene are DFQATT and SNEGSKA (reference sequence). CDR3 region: CSATPGVGEAETQYF. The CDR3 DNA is TGCAGTGCCACCCCAGGGGTCGGAGAGGCGGAGACCCAGTACTTC.

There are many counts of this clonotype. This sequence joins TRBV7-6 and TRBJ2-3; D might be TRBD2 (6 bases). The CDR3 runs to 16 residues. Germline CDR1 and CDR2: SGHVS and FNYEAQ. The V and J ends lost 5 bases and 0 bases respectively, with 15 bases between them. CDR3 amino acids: CASSLGPGLSTDTQYF. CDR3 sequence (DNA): TGTGCCAGCAGCCTAGGTCCCGGACTAAGCACAGATACGCAGTATTTT.

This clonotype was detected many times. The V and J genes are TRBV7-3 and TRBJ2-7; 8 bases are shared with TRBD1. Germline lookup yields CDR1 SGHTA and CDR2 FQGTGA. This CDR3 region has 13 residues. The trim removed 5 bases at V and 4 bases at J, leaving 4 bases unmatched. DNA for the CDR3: TGTGCCAGCAGCATTGGGACAGGATACGAGCAGTACTTC. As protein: CASSIGTGYEQYF.

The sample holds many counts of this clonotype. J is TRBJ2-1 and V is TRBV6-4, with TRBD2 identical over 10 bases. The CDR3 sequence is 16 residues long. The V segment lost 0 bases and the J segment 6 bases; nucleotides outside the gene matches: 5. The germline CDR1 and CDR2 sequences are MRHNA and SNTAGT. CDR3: CASSDSGLADFNEQFF. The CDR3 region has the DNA TGTGCCAGCAGTGACTCCGGACTAGCGGACTTCAATGAGCAGTTCTTC.

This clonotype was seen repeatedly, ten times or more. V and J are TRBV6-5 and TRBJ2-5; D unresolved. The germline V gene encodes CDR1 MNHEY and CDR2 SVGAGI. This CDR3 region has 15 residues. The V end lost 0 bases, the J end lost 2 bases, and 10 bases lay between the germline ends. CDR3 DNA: TGTGCCAGCAGTTACTCGAGGCTATCACAAGAGACCCAGTACTTC. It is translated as CASSYSRLSQETQYF.

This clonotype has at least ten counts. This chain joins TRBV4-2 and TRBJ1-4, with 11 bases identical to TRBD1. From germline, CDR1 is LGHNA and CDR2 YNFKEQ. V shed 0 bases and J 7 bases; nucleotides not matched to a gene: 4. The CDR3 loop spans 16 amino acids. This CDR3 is CASSQETGTGGEKLFF. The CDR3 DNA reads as TGTGCCAGCAGCCAAGAAACCGGGACAGGGGGTGAAAAACTGTTTTTT.

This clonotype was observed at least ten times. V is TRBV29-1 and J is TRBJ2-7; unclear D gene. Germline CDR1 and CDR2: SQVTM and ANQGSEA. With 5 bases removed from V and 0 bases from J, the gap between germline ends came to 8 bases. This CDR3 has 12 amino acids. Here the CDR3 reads CSVSTHSYEQYF. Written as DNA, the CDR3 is TGCAGCGTTAGTACGCACTCCTACGAGCAGTACTTC.

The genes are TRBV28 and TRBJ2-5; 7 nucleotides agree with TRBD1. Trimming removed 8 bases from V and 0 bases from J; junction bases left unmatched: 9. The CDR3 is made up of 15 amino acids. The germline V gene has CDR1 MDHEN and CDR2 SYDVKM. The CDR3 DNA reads TGTGCCAGCCGCGGTGGCAGGGGGTACCAAGAGACCCAGTACTTC. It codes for CASRGGRGYQETQYF.